This T cell receptor (beta chain) comes out of a study of T cell responses to AZD1222 COVID-19 vaccine. As for the study in general: Both about-4-week and about-12-week second-dose recipients were combined. Study-wide findings and caveats: Donors were largely white British and mainly female; clonal diversity was possibly underestimated. Repertoires were obtained only post-peak T cell response. Elevations in Spike-specific TCR breadth and depth followed administration of two AZD1222 doses.

Note on this clone: What it recognizes is unknown.

Germline loops: CDR1 MNHNY, CDR2 SVGAGI (reference sequence). The CDR3 totals 14 residues. The V end was cut by 5 bases, the J end by 4 bases, with 12 bases between. Sequenced by immunoSEQ multiplex PCR; TCRdb stores in-frame clones only, minus some. The profile covers some 100,000 clones, with 85% to 90% appearing a single time and about 3.5% taken by the ten largest. Material: peripheral blood, obtained on day 0 of AZD1222 vaccination. This receptor was obtained from an adult in good health. This chain links TRBV6-6 with TRBJ1-5; a possible D gene is TRBD1 (5 bases). Written as DNA, the CDR3 is TGTGCCAGCAGTAGAGGGACTGTAAATCAGCCCCAGCATTTT. This translates into CASSRGTVNQPQHF.